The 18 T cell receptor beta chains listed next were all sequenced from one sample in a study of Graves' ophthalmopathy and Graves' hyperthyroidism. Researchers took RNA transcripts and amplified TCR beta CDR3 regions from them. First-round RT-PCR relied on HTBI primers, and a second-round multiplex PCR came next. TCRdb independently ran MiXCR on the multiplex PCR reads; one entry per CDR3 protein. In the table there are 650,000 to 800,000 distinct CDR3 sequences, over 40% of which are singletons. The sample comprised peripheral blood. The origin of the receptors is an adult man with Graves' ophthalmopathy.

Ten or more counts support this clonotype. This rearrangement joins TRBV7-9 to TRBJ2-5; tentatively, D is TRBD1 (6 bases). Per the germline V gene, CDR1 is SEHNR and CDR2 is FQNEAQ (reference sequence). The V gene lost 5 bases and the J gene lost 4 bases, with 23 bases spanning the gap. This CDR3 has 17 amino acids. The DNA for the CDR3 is TGTGCCAGCAGCGATCCCAGGGACAACCCCATGGGAGAGACCCAGTACTTC. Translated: CASSDPRDNPMGETQYF.

The CDR3 region has the DNA TGCGCCAGCAGCAGGGACAGGGGGCATTTTGTAGATGGCTACACCTTC. Its translation: CASSRDRGHFVDGYTF. V is TRBV5-1 and J is TRBJ1-2, with 12 bases lining up with TRBD1. V lost 4 bases, J lost 6 bases, and 10 bases stayed unmatched. Germline CDR1 and CDR2: SGHRS and YFSETQ. This CDR3 has 16 residues. The full variable domain, in which reference TRBV5-1 and TRBJ1-2 provide the parts outside the CDR3, is KAGVTQTPRYLIKTRGQQVTLSCSPISGHRSVSWYQQTPGQGLQFLFEYFSETQRNKGNFPGRFSGRQFSNSRSEMNVSTLELGDSALYLCASSRDRGHFVDGYTFGSGTRLTVV.

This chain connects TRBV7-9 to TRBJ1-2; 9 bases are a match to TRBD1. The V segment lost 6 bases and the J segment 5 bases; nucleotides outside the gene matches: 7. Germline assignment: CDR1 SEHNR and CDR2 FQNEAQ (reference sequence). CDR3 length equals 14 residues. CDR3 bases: TGTGCCAGCAGATTAAGTGGGACAGGGTATGGCTACACCTTC. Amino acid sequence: CASRLSGTGYGYTF.

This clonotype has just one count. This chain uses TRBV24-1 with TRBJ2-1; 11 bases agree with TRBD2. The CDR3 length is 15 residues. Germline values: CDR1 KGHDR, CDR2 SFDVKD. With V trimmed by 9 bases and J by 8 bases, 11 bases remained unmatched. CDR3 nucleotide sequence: TGTGCCACCGATCCCGGGACTAGCGGCCGCGATGAGCAGTTCTTC. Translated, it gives CATDPGTSGRDEQFF.

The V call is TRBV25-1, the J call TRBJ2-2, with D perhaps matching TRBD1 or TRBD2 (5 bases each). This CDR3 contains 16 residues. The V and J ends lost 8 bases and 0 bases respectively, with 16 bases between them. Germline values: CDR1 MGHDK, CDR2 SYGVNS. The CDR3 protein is CASSPVRGSNTGELFF. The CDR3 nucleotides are TGTGCCAGCTCACCAGTTCGGGGCTCGAACACCGGGGAGCTGTTTTTT.

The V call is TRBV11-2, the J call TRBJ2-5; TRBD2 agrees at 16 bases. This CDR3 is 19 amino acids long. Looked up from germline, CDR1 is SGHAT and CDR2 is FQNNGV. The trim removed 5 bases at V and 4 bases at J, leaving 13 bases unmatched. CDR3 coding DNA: TGTGCCAGCAGCCTACGACCGGGACTAGCGGGGGGGGTCAGAGAGACCCAGTACTTC. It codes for CASSLRPGLAGGVRETQYF.

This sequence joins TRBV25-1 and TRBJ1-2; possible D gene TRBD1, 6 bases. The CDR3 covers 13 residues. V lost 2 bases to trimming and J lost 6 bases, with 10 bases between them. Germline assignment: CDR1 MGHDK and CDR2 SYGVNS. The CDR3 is CASSEQGHDGYTF. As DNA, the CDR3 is TGTGCCAGCAGTGAACAGGGACACGATGGCTACACCTTC.

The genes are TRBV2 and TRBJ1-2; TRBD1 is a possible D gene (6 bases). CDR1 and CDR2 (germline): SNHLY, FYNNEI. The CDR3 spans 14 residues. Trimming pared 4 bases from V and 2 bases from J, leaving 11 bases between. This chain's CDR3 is CASSGDNWNYGYTF. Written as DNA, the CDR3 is TGTGCCAGCAGTGGGGACAATTGGAACTATGGCTACACCTTC.

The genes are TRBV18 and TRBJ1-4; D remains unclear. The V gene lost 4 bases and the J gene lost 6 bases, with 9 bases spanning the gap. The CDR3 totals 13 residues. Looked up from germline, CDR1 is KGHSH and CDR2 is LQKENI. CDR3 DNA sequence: TGTGCCAGCTCACTGTCGGAAGATGAAAAACTGTTTTTT. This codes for CASSLSEDEKLFF.

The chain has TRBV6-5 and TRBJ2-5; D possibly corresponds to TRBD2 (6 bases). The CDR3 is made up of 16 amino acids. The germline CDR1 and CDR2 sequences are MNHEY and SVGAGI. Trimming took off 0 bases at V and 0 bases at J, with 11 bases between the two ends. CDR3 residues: CASSYSYPGDQETQYF. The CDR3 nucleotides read TGTGCCAGCAGTTACTCCTACCCGGGGGACCAAGAGACCCAGTACTTC.

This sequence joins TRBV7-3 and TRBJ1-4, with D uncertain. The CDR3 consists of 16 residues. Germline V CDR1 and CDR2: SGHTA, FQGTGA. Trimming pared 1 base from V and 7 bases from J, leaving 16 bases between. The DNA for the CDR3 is TGTGCCAGCAGCTTAAATCCCAGAGGGTCTGGTGAAAAACTGTTTTTT. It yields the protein CASSLNPRGSGEKLFF.

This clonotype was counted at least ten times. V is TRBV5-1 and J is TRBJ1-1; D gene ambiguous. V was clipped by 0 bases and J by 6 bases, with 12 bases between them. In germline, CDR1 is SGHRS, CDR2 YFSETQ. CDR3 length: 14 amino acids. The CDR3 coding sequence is TGCGCCAGCAGCTTGGAGGGTATTGTGGCTGAAGCTTTCTTT. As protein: CASSLEGIVAEAFF.

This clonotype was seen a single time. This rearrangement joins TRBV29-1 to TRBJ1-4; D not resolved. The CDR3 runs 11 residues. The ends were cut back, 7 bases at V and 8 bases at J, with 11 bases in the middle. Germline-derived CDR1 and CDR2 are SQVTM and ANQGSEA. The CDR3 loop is CSGGEGEKLFF. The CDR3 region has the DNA TGCAGCGGTGGGGAGGGAGAAAAACTGTTTTTT.

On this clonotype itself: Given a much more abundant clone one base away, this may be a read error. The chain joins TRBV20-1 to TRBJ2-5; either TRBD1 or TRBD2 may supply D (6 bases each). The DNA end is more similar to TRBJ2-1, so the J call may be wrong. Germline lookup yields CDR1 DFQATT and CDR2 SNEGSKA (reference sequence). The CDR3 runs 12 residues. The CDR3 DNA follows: TGCAGCGTTACTAGGGGGGAAGAGACCCAGTTCTTC. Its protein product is CSVTRGEETQFF.

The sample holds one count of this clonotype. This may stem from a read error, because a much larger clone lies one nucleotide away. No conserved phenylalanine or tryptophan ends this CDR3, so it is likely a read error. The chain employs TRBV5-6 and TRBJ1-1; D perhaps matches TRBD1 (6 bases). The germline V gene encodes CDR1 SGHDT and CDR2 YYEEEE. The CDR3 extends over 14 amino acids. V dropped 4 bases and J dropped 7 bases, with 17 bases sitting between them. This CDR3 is CASSPEDPTGEAFL. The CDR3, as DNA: TGTGCCAGCAGCCCAGAAGACCCGACAGGTGAAGCTTTCCTT.

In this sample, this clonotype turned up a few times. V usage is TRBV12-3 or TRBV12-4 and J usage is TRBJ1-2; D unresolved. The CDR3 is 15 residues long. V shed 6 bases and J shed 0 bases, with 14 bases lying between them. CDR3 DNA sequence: TGTGCCAGCAGCCTCGCGGGGTCGTCTAACTATGGCTACACCTTC. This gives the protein CASSLAGSSNYGYTF.

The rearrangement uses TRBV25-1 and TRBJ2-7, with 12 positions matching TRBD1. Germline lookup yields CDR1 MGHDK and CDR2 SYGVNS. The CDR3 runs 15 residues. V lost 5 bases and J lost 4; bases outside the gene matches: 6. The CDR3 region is CASSNTGQGAYEQYF. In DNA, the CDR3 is TGTGCCAGCAGTAACACGGGACAGGGGGCGTACGAGCAGTACTTC.

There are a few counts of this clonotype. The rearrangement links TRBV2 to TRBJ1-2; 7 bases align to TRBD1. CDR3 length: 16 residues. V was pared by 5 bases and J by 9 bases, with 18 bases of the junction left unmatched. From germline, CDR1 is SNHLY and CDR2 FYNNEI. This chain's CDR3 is CASSHRRPTGSLRYTF. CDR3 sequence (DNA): TGTGCCAGCAGTCACCGTAGGCCGACAGGGAGTCTTCGCTACACCTTC.